These 7 T cell receptor beta chains share one sample of origin, sequenced in a study of low-dose radiotherapy and immunotherapy resistance in tumors (dated by TCRdb to 2022 to 2024). TCRdb shows the sequencer as Illumina MiniSeq. TCRs were amplified with Phusion for about 20 PCR cycles using a constant-region primer together with the adapter attached to the V primers. Clones were called with MiXCR by TCRdb after fastp trimmed the public reads at Q25, and only in-frame beta chains were retained. Each CDR3 protein appears once, grouped with its most common genes and DNA. A total of about 50,000 distinct CDR3 sequences appear in this sample, over 9.5% of them only once. Together, the top ten hold 6.2% of the sample. In light of the paper, this sample's time point label describes: before trial treatment. The source was PBMCs, collected before treatment. These receptors were collected from a female donor with ovarian cancer.

On this clonotype itself: Since a far larger clone is one base different, this is likely a read error. This chain links TRBV13 with TRBJ2-1; 13 nucleotides match TRBD2. J gave up 5 bases and V 4 bases, and 8 bases lay outside the gene matches. This CDR3 comprises 17 residues. Germline assignment: CDR1 PRHDT and CDR2 FYEKMQ (reference sequence). This CDR3 is CASSSRTSGSSHNEQFF. In DNA, the CDR3 is TGTGCCAGCAGCTCACGGACTAGCGGGAGTAGTCACAATGAGCAGTTCTTC.

This clonotype occurred many times. V and J are TRBV27 and TRBJ1-1; 7 nucleotides match TRBD1. Germline V gives CDR1 MNHEY, CDR2 SMNVEV (reference sequence). V lost 9 bases to trimming and J lost 1 base; unmatched junction nucleotides: 8. CDR3 length: 14 amino acids. CDR3 coding DNA: TGTGCCAGTAGGTCAGGGGGTACGAACACTGAAGCTTTCTTT. It is translated as CASRSGGTNTEAFF.

This clonotype was counted at least ten times. The V call is TRBV30, the J call TRBJ2-2; no definite D call. This CDR3 is 14 amino acids long. Germline values: CDR1 GTSNPN, CDR2 SVGIG (reference sequence). V was trimmed by 3 bases and J by 2 bases, leaving 10 bases between them. This chain's CDR3 is CAWRGGVNTGELFF. As DNA, the CDR3 is TGTGCCTGGAGGGGCGGTGTCAACACCGGGGAGCTGTTTTTT.

This clonotype was counted many times. The rearrangement uses TRBV30 and TRBJ1-2; D is unclear. Per germline, CDR1 GTSNPN and CDR2 SVGIG (reference sequence). The CDR3 spans 12 residues. V gave up 3 bases and J gave up 8 bases, with 13 bases separating them. For the CDR3, the DNA is TGTGCCTGGAGGGCCCGTCTCGGGGGCTACACCTTC. The encoded protein is CAWRARLGGYTF.

This clonotype was counted a few times. The chain carries TRBV7-9 and TRBJ1-2, with D unclear. Germline CDR1 reads SEHNR; CDR2 reads FQNEAQ (reference sequence). The V end lost 5 bases, the J end lost 1 base, and 11 bases lay between the germline ends. This CDR3 has 14 residues. Here the CDR3 DNA reads TGTGCCAGCAGCCTCGCCGGTTATAACTATGGCTACACCTTC. Protein product: CASSLAGYNYGYTF.

This clonotype has a count of ten or more. The chain carries TRBV11-2 and TRBJ2-2; tentatively, D is TRBD2 (6 bases). V dropped 6 bases and J dropped 5 bases, with 13 bases sitting between them. Germline V gene sequence: CDR1 SGHAT, CDR2 FQNNGV. This CDR3 is 14 amino acids long. This CDR3 reads CASSVGEVTGELFF. The CDR3 bases are TGTGCCAGCAGTGTAGGGGAGGTTACCGGGGAGCTGTTTTTT.

In this sample, this clonotype turned up a few times. The chain carries TRBV20-1 and TRBJ2-1; D might be TRBD2 (5 bases). The CDR3 loop spans 14 amino acids. The germline V gene encodes CDR1 DFQATT and CDR2 SNEGSKA (reference sequence). Trimming stripped 6 bases from V and 2 bases from J, with 14 bases between. The CDR3 loop reads CSATQDFPYNEQFF. The DNA for the CDR3 is TGCAGTGCAACCCAGGACTTCCCCTACAATGAGCAGTTCTTC.